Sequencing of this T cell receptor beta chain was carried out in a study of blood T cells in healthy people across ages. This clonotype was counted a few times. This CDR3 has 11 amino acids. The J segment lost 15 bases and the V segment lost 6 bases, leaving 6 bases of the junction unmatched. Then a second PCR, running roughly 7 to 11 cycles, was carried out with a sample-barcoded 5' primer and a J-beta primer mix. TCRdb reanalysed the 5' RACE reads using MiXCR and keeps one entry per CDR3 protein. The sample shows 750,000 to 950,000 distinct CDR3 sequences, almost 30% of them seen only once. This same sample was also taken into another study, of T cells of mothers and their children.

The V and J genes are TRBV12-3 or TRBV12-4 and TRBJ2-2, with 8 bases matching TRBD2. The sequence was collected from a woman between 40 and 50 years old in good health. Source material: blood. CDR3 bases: TGTGCCAGCAGCCAGACGGGGGGGATGTTTTTT. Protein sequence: CASSQTGGMFF.